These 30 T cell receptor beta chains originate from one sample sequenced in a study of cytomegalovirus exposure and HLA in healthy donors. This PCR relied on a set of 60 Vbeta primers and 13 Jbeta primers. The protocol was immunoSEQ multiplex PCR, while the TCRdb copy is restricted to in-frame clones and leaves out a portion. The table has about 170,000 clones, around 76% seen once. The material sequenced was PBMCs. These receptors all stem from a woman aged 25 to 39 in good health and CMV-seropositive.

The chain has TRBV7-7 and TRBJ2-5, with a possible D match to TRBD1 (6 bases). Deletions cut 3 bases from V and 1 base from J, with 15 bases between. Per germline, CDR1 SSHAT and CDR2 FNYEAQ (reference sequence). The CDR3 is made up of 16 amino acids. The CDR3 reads CASSFSDRTSQETQYF. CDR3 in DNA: TGTGCCAGCAGCTTTTCCGACAGGACAAGCCAAGAGACCCAGTACTTC.

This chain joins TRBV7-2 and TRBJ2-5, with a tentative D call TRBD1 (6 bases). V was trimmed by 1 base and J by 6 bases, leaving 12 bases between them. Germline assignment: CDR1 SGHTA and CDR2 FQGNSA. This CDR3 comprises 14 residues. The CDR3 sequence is CASSLGGPLKTQYF. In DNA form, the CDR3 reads TGTGCCAGCAGCTTAGGGGGGCCGTTGAAGACCCAGTACTTC. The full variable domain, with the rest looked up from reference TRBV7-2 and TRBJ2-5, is GAGVSQSPSNKVTEKGKDVELRCDPISGHTALYWYRQSLGQGLEFLIYFQGNSAPDKSGLPSDRFSAERTGGSVSTLTIQRTQQEDSAVYLCASSLGGPLKTQYFGPGTRLLVL.

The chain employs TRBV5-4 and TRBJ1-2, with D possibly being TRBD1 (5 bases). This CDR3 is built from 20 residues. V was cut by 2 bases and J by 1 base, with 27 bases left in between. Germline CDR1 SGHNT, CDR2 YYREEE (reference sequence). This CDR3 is CASSFSVVDTGATHNYGYTF. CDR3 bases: TGTGCCAGCAGCTTTTCGGTAGTCGACACTGGGGCGACACATAACTATGGCTACACCTTC.

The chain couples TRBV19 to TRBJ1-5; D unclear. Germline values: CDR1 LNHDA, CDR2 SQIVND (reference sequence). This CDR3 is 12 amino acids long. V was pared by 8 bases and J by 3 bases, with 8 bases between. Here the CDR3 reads CASQDTNQPQHF. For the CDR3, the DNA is TGTGCCAGTCAGGATACCAATCAGCCCCAGCATTTT.

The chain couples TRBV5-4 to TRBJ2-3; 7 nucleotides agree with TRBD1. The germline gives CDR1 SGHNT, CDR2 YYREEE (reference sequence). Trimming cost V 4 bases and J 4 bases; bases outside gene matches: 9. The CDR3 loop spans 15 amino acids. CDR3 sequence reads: CASSPGHRGSDTQYF. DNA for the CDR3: TGTGCCAGCAGCCCGGGCCACAGGGGTTCAGATACGCAGTATTTT.

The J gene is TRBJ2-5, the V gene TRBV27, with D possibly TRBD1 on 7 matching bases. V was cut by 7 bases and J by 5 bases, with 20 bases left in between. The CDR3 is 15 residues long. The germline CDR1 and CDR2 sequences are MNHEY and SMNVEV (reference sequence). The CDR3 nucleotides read TGTGCCAGCAAGGTCAGGGGGGCCTCGTCGGAGACCCAGTACTTC. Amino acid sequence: CASKVRGASSETQYF.

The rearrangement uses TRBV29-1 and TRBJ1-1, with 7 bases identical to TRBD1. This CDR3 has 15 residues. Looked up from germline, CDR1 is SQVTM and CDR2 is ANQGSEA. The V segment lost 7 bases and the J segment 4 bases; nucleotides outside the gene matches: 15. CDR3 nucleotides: TGCAGCGCGGGACTCTCAGGGGGAAGTACCACTGAAGCTTTCTTT. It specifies CSAGLSGGSTTEAFF. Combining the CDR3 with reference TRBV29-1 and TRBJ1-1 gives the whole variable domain SAVISQKPSRDICQRGTSLTIQCQVDSQVTMMFWYRQQPGQSLTLIATANQGSEATYESGFVIDKFPISRPNLTFSTLTVSNMSPEDSSIYLCSAGLSGGSTTEAFFGQGTRLTVV.

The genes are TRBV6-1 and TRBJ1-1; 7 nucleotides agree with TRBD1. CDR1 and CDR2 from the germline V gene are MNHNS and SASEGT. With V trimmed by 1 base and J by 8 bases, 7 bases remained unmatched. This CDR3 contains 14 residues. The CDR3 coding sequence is TGTGCCAGCAGTGAAGGGACAGGAATCCGGGAAGCTTTCTTT. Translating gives CASSEGTGIREAFF.

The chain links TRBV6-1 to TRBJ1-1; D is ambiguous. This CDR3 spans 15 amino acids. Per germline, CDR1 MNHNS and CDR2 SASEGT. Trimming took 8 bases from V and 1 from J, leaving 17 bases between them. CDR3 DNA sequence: TGTGCCAGCGAAACCGGGTCCCTGGGGAACACTGAAGCTTTCTTT. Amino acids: CASETGSLGNTEAFF.

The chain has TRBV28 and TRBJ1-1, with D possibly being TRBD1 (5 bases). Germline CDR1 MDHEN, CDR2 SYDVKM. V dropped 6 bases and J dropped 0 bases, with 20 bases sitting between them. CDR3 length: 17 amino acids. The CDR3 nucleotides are TGTGCCAGCAGAAAATTTCCAGGGCTCAGTCTGAACACTGAAGCTTTCTTT. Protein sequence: CASRKFPGLSLNTEAFF.

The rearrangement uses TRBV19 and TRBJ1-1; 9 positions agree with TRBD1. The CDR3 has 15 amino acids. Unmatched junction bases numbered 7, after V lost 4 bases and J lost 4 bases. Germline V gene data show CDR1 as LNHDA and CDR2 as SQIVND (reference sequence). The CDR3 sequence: CASSKTGGPGTEAFF. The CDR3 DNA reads TGTGCCAGTAGTAAGACAGGGGGTCCGGGCACTGAAGCTTTCTTT.

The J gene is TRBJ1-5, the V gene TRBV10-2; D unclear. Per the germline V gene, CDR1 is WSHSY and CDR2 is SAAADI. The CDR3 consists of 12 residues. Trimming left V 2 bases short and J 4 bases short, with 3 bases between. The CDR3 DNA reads TGCGCCAGCAGTGAGCCAAATCAGCCCCAGCATTTT. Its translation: CASSEPNQPQHF.

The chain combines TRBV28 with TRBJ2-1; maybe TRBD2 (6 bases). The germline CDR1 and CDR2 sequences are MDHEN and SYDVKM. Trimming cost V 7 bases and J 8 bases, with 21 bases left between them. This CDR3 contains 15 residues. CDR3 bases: TGTGCCAGCATCTTCCCCGGCCCCGGAGGGGATGAGCAGTTCTTC. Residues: CASIFPGPGGDEQFF.

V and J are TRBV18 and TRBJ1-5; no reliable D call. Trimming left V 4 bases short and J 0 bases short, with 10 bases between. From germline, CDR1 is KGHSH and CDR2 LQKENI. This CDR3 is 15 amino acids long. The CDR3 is CASSRTKNSNQPQHF. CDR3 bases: TGTGCCAGCTCACGAACAAAGAATAGCAATCAGCCCCAGCATTTT.

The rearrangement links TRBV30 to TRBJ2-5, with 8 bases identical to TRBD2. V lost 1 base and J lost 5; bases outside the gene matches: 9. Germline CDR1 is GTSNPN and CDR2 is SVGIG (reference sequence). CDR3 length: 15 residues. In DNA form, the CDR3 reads TGTGCCTGGAGTGGGAGCGGGGGAGCCTGGGAGACCCAGTACTTC. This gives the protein CAWSGSGGAWETQYF.

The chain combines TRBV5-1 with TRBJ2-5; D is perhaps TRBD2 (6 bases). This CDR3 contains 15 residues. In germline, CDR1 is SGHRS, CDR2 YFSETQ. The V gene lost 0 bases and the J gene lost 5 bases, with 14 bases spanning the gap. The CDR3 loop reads CASSLDGGVGETQYF. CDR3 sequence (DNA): TGCGCCAGCAGCTTGGACGGGGGAGTTGGGGAGACCCAGTACTTC. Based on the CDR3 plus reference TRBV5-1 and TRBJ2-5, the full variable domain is KAGVTQTPRYLIKTRGQQVTLSCSPISGHRSVSWYQQTPGQGLQFLFEYFSETQRNKGNFPGRFSGRQFSNSRSEMNVSTLELGDSALYLCASSLDGGVGETQYFGPGTRLLVL.

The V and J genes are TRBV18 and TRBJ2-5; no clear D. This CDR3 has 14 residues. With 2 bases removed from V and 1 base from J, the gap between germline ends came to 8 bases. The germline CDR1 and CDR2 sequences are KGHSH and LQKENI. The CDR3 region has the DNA TGTGCCAGCTCACCATTTAGTACCCAAGAGACCCAGTACTTC. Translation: CASSPFSTQETQYF.

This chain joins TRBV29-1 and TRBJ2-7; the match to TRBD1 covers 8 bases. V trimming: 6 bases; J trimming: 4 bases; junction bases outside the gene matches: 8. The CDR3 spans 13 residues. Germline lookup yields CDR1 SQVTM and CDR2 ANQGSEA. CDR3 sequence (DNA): TGCAGCGTGGGGTTAGGACAGGGTTACGAGCAGTACTTC. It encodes CSVGLGQGYEQYF.

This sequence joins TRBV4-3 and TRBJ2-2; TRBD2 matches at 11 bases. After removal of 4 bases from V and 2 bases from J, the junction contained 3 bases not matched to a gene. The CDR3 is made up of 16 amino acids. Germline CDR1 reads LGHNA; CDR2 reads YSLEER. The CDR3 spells CASSPRLAGNTGELFF. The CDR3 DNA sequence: TGCGCCAGCAGCCCGCGACTAGCGGGAAACACCGGGGAGCTGTTTTTT.

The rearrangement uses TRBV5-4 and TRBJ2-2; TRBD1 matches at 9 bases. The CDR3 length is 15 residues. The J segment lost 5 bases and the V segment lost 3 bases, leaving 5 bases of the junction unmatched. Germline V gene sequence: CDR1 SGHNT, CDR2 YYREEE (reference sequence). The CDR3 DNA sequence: TGTGCCAGCAGCTCCGGGACAGGGATGACCGGGGAGCTGTTTTTT. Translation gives CASSSGTGMTGELFF.

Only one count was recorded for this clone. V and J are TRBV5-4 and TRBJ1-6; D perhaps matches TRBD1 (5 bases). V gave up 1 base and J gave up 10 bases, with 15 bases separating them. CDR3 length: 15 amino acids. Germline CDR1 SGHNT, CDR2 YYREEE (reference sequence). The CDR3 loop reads CASSLRGRADSPLHF. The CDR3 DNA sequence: TGTGCCAGCAGCTTGAGGGGCAGGGCAGACTCACCCCTCCACTTT. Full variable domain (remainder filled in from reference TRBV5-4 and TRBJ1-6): ETGVTQSPTHLIKTRGQQVTLRCSSQSGHNTVSWYQQALGQGPQFIFQYYREEENGRGNFPPRFSGLQFPNYSSELNVNALELDDSALYLCASSLRGRADSPLHFGNGTRLTVT.

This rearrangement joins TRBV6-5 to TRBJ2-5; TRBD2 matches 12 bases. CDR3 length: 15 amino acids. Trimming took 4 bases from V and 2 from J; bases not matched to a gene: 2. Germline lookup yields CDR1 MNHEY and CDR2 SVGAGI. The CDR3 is CASSSSGGVQETQYF. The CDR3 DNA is TGTGCCAGCAGTTCTAGCGGGGGGGTTCAAGAGACCCAGTACTTC.

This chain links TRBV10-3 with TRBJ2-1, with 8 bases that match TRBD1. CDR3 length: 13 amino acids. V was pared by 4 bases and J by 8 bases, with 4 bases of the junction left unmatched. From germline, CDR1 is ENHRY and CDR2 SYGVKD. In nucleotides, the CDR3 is TGTGCCATCAGTGTGGGACAGGCGGATGAGCAGTTCTTC. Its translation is CAISVGQADEQFF.

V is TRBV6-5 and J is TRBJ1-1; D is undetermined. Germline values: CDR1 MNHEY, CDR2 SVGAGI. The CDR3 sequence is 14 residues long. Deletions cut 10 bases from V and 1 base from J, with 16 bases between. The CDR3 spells CATGVRRPNTEAFF. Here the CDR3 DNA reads TGTGCCACCGGGGTAAGGAGACCGAACACTGAAGCTTTCTTT.

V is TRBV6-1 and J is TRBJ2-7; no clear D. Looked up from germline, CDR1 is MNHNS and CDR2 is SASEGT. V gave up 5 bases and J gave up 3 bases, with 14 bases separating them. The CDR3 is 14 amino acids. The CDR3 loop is CASSPVKFGYEQYF. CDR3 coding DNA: TGTGCCAGCAGTCCGGTAAAGTTCGGCTACGAGCAGTACTTC.

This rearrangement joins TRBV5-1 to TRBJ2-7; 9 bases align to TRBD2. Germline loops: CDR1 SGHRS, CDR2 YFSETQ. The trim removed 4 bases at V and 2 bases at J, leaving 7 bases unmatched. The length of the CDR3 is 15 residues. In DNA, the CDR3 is TGCGCCAGCAGCCCGGGGACTAGCATCCCCTACGAGCAGTACTTC. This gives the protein CASSPGTSIPYEQYF.

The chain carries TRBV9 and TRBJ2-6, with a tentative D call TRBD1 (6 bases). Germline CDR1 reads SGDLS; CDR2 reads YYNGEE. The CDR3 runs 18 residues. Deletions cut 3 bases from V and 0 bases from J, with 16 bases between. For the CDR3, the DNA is TGTGCCAGCAGCGACCTATTGGGCAGGGGCTCTGGGGCCAACGTCCTGACTTTC. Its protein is CASSDLLGRGSGANVLTF.

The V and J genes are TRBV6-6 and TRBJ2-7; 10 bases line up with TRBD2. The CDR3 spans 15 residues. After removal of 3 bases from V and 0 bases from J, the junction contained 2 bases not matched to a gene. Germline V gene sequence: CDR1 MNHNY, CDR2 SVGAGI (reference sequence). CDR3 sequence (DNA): TGTGCCAGCAGTTATAGCGGGGGGCCCTCCTACGAGCAGTACTTC. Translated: CASSYSGGPSYEQYF.

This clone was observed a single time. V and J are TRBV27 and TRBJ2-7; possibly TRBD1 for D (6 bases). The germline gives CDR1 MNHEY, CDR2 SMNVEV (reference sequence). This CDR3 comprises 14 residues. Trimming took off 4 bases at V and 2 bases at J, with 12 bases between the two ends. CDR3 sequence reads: CASSSLDSPYEQYF. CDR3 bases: TGTGCCAGCAGTTCCCTGGACAGTCCCTACGAGCAGTACTTC.

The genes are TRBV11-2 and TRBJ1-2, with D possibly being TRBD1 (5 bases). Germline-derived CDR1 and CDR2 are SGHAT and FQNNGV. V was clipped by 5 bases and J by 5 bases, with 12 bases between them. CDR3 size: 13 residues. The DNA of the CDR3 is TGTGCCAGCAGCCAGCCGCCAGGGTATGGCTACACCTTC. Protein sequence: CASSQPPGYGYTF.